This T cell receptor beta chain is from a study of T cell responses to AZD1222 COVID-19 vaccine. Study in general: Pooling covered second doses at about 4 or about 12 weeks.

In its sample, this clone was seen once. Its cognate antigen is unknown. Germline V gene lookup returns CDR1 SGDLS and CDR2 YYNGEE. The length of the CDR3 is 15 residues. J gave up 1 base and V 5 bases, and 4 bases lay outside the gene matches. Study outcomes and limitations: Donors, mostly white British, included more females; clonal diversity was possibly underestimated. AZD1222 recipients seropositive at baseline numbered only 6 or 7.

Sequencing was performed with immunoSEQ multiplex PCR; in TCRdb, only in-frame clones are kept and a portion is missing. The table has roughly 200,000 clones, about 91% seen once. The sample in question was peripheral blood, obtained on day 0 of AZD1222 vaccination. The rearrangement uses TRBV9 and TRBJ2-1; 9 nucleotides agree with TRBD1. The TCR originated in an adult in good health. This CDR3 reads CASSYDRGSYNEQFF. DNA for the CDR3: TGTGCCAGCAGTTACGACAGGGGGTCCTACAATGAGCAGTTCTTC.